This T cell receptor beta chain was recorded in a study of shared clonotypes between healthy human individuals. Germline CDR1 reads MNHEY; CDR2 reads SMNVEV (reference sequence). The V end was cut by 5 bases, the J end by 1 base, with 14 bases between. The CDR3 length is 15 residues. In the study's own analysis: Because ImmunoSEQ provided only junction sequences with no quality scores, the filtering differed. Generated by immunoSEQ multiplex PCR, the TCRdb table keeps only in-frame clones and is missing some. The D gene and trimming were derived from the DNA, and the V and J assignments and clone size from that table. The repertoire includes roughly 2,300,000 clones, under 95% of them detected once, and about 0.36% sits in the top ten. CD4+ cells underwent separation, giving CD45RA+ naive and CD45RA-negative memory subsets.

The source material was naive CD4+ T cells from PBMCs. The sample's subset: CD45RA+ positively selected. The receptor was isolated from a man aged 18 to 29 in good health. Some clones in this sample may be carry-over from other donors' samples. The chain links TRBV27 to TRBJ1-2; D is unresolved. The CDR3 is CASSPDGRLNYGYTF. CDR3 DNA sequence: TGTGCCAGCAGTCCCGATGGGCGTCTTAACTATGGCTACACCTTC.